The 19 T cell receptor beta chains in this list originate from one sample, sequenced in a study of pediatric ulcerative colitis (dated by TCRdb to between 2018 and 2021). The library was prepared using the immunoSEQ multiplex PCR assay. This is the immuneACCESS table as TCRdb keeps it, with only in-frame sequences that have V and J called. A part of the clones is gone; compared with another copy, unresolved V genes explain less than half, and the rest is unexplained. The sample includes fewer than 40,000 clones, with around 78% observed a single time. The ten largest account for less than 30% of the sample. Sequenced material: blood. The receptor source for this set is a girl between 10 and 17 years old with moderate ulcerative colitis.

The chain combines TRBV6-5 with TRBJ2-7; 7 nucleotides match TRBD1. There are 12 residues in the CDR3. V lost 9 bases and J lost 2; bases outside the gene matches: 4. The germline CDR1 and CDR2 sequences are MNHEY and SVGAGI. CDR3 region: CASLDRAYEQYF. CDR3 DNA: TGTGCCAGTCTAGACAGGGCCTACGAGCAGTACTTC.

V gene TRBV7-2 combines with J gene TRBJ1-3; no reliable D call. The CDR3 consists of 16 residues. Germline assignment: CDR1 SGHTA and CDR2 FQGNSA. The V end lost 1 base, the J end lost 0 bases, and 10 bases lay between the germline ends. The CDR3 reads CASSLGRLLSGNTIYF. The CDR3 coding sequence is TGTGCCAGCAGCTTAGGCAGGCTCCTCTCTGGAAACACCATATATTTT.

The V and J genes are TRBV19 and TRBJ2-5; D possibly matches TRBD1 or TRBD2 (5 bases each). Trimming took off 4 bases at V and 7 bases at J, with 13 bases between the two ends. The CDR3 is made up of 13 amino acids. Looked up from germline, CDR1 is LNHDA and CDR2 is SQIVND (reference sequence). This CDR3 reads CASSTGPLLTQYF. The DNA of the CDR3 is TGTGCCAGTAGTACGGGACCGCTTTTGACCCAGTACTTC.

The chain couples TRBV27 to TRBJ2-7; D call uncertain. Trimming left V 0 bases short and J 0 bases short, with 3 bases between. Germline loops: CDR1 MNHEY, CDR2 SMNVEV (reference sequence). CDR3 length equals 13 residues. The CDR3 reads CASSLSPSYEQYF. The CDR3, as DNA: TGTGCCAGCAGTTTATCGCCCTCCTACGAGCAGTACTTC.

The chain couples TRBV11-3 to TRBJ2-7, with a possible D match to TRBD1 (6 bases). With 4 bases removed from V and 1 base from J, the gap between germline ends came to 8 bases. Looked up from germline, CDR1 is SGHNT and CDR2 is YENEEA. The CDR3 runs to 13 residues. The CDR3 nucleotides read TGTGCCAGCAGCTCAACAGGGTCCTACGAGCAGTACTTC. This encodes CASSSTGSYEQYF.

CDR3 bases: TGTGCCAGCAGAGCCGGGACAGGGCTAACAGATACGCAGTATTTT. Translation gives CASRAGTGLTDTQYF. The chain employs TRBV6-1 and TRBJ2-3, with 9 bases lining up with TRBD1. Germline V gives CDR1 MNHNS, CDR2 SASEGT. With 6 bases clipped from V and 3 bases from J, the junction kept 7 bases outside the gene matches. This CDR3 spans 15 amino acids.

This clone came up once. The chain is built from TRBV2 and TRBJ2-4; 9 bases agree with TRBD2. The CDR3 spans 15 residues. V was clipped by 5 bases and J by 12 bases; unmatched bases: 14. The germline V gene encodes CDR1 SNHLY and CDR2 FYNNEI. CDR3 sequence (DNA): TGTGCCAGCAGTACTCACCTAGCGGGGAAAGTTTGTCAGTACTTC. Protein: CASSTHLAGKVCQYF. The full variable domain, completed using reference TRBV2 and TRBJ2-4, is EPEVTQTPSHQVTQMGQEVILRCVPISNHLYFYWYRQILGQKVEFLVSFYNNEISEKSEIFDDQFSVERPDGSNFTLKIRSTKLEDSAMYFCASSTHLAGKVCQYFGAGTRLSVL.

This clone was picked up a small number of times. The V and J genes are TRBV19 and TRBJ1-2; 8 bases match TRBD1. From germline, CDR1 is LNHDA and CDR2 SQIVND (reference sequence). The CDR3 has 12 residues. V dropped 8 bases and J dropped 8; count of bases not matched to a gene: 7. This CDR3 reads CASSGQGWGYTF. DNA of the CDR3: TGTGCCAGTTCTGGACAGGGCTGGGGCTACACCTTC.

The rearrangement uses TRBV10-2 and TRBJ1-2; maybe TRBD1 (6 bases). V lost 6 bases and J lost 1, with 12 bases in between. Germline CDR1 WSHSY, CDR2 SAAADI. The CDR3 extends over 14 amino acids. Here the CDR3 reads CASRRTEDNYGYTF. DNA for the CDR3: TGCGCCAGCAGGCGGACAGAGGATAACTATGGCTACACCTTC.

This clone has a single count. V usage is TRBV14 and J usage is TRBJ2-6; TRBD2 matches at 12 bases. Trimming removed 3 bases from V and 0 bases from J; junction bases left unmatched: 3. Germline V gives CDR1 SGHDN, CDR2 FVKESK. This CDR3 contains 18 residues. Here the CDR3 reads CASSHGLAGHSGANVLTF. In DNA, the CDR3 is TGTGCCAGCAGCCATGGACTAGCGGGGCACTCTGGGGCCAACGTCCTGACTTTC.

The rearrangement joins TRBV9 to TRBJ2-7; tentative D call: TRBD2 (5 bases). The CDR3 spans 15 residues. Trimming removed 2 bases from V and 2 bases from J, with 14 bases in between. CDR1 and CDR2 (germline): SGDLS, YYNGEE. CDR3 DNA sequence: TGTGCCAGCAGCGTGGGAGAGGACCTGACCTACGAGCAGTACTTC. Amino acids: CASSVGEDLTYEQYF.

This CDR3 reads CASSLEWGSETQYF. The CDR3 DNA follows: TGTGCCAGCAGCTTAGAGTGGGGGTCGGAGACCCAGTACTTC. The chain joins TRBV11-2 to TRBJ2-5; D is tentatively TRBD1 or TRBD2 (5 bases each). V was clipped by 0 bases and J by 5 bases, with 10 bases between them. The CDR3 length is 14 residues. Germline CDR1 SGHAT, CDR2 FQNNGV.

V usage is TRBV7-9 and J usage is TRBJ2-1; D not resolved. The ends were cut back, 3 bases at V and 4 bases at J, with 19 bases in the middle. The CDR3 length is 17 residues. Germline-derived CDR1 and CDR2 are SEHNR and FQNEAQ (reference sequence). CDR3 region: CASSLVRPLLTYNEQFF. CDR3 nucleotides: TGTGCCAGCAGCTTGGTCCGCCCATTACTAACTTACAATGAGCAGTTCTTC.

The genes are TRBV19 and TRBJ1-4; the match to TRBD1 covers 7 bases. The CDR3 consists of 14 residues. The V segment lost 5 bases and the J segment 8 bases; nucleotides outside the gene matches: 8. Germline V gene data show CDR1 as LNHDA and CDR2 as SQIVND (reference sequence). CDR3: CASSFRTGVEKLFF. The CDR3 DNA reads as TGTGCCAGTAGTTTCAGGACAGGAGTCGAAAAACTGTTTTTT.

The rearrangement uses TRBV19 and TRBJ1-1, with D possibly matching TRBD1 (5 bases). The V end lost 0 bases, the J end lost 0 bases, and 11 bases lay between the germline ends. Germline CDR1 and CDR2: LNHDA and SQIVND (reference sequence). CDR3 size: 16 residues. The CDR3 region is CASSIDPAGMNTEAFF. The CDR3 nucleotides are TGTGCCAGTAGTATAGATCCGGCAGGGATGAACACTGAAGCTTTCTTT.

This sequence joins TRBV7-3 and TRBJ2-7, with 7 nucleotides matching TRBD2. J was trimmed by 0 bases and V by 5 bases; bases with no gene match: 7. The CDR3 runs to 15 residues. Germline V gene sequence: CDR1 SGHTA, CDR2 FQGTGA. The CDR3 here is CASSPTGGGSYEQYF. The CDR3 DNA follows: TGTGCCAGCAGCCCGACGGGGGGAGGCTCCTACGAGCAGTACTTC.

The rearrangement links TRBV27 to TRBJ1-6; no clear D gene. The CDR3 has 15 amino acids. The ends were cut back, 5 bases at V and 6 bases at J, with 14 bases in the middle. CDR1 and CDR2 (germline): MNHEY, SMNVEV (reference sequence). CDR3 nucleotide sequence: TGTGCCAGCAGTACCCGACAAGCTAGTAATTCACCCCTCCACTTT. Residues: CASSTRQASNSPLHF.

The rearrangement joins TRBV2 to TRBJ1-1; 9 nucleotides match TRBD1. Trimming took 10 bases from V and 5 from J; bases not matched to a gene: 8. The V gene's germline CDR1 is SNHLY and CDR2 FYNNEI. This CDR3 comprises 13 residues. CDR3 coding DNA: TGTGCCAAACAGGGGGCACGCGGTACTGAAGCTTTCTTT. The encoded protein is CAKQGARGTEAFF. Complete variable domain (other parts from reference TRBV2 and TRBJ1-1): EPEVTQTPSHQVTQMGQEVILRCVPISNHLYFYWYRQILGQKVEFLVSFYNNEISEKSEIFDDQFSVERPDGSNFTLKIRSTKLEDSAMYFCAKQGARGTEAFFGQGTRLTVV.

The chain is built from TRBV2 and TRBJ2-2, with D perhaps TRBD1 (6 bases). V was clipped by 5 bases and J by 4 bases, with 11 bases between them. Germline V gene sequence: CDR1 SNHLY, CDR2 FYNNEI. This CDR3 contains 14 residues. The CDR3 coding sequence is TGTGCCAGCAGTCAGGGGCGCAGCACCGGGGAGCTGTTTTTT. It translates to CASSQGRSTGELFF.